This TCR beta chain came from a study of blood T cell repertoires in COVID-19. Study details: Some COVID-19 samples were acute and others convalescent; all came from the United States, Italy and Spain. From T cells, B-cell-depleted T cells, or PBMCs came the material, which was cDNA or gDNA.

Authors' analysis steps: Estimation of nucleated cell counts relied on the amplification of reference gene primers. Profiled with immunoSEQ multiplex PCR; TCRdb holds only in-frame clones, not every one. The V and J calls and clone size come from that table; D and trimming were worked out from the DNA. The data show under 300,000 clones, around 84% seen once. V lost 6 bases and J lost 10; bases outside the gene matches: 2. From germline, CDR1 is DFQATT and CDR2 SNEGSKA (reference sequence). This CDR3 contains 11 residues. Specimen: peripheral blood. The rearrangement links TRBV20-1 to TRBJ2-1, with TRBD2 identical over 11 bases. This clonotype was obtained from a woman aged 18-35 years with acute or convalescent COVID-19. The CDR3 here is CSATSGGEQFF. CDR3 nucleotides: TGCAGTGCAACTAGCGGGGGAGAGCAGTTCTTC.